This passage covers 10 T cell receptor beta chains from one sample sequenced in a study of blood T cell repertoires in COVID-19. Produced via immunoSEQ multiplex PCR; TCRdb's table is partial and in-frame only. The sample consists of 100,000 to 120,000 clones, around 81% of them appearing once. Sample: peripheral blood. These receptors originate from a woman between 70 and 85 years old with acute or convalescent COVID-19.

V gene TRBV28 combines with J gene TRBJ2-5, with a weak D call TRBD1 (5 bases). The germline V and J ends were trimmed by 5 bases and 4 bases, with 14 bases remaining between them. Germline-derived CDR1 and CDR2 are MDHEN and SYDVKM. The CDR3 loop spans 14 amino acids. Here the CDR3 DNA reads TGTGCCAGCAGTCTTACGACAGACGGAGAGACCCAGTACTTC. The encoded protein is CASSLTTDGETQYF.

The chain joins TRBV18 to TRBJ1-6; a weak D match, TRBD1 (5 bases). Trimming took off 3 bases at V and 10 bases at J, with 22 bases between the two ends. CDR1 and CDR2 from the germline V gene are KGHSH and LQKENI. The CDR3 is made up of 17 amino acids. CDR3 amino acids: CASSPLARRRGDSPLHF. The CDR3 DNA sequence: TGTGCCAGCTCACCCCTCGCGCGCCGGAGGGGAGACTCACCCCTCCACTTT.

This clone has a handful of counts. The V call is TRBV5-1, the J call TRBJ1-1; 7 bases align to TRBD1. The CDR3 consists of 16 residues. After removal of 4 bases from V and 1 base from J, the junction contained 10 bases not matched to a gene. Germline CDR1 SGHRS, CDR2 YFSETQ. Here the CDR3 DNA reads TGCGCCAGCAGCAGAGGTCCGGGACAGTCGAACACTGAAGCTTTCTTT. Its protein is CASSRGPGQSNTEAFF.

This clone has only one observation. The chain is built from TRBV7-9 and TRBJ1-4, with 7 nucleotides matching TRBD1. With V trimmed by 2 bases and J by 0 bases, 0 bases remained unmatched. Germline assignment: CDR1 SEHNR and CDR2 FQNEAQ (reference sequence). The CDR3 spans 15 residues. CDR3 nucleotides: TGTGCCAGCAGCTTACAGGGGGCAACTAATGAAAAACTGTTTTTT. Encoded protein: CASSLQGATNEKLFF.

CDR3: CASSGEQGFTYEQYF. For the CDR3, the DNA is TGTGCCAGCAGCGGAGAACAGGGTTTTACCTACGAGCAGTACTTC. The chain has TRBV7-9 and TRBJ2-7; weak D call: TRBD1 (6 bases). The V and J ends lost 5 bases and 2 bases respectively, with 16 bases between them. This CDR3 has 15 residues. Germline CDR1 and CDR2: SEHNR and FQNEAQ (reference sequence). Full variable domain (remainder filled in from reference TRBV7-9 and TRBJ2-7): DTGVSQNPRHKITKRGQNVTFRCDPISEHNRLYWYRQTLGQGPEFLTYFQNEAQLEKSRLLSDRFSAERPKGSFSTLEIQRTEQGDSAMYLCASSGEQGFTYEQYFGPGTRLTVT.

This clone was recorded at least ten times. This chain links TRBV6-2 or TRBV6-3 with TRBJ1-5, with 8 bases that match TRBD1. V trimming: 4 bases; J trimming: 0 bases; junction bases outside the gene matches: 2. The CDR3 has 15 amino acids. The germline V gene has CDR1 MNHEY and CDR2 SVGEGT. CDR3 coding DNA: TGTGCCAGCAGTTTGACAGGGGTTAGCAATCAGCCCCAGCATTTT. This translates into CASSLTGVSNQPQHF.

V gene TRBV4-3 combines with J gene TRBJ2-1; 7 bases match TRBD2. The germline CDR1 and CDR2 sequences are LGHNA and YSLEER. This CDR3 is 15 amino acids long. V dropped 2 bases and J dropped 9; count of bases not matched to a gene: 10. The CDR3 coding sequence is TGCGCCAGCAGCCAAAGATTAGCGGGTGCAGGTGAGCAGTTCTTC. Its protein is CASSQRLAGAGEQFF.

CDR3 in amino acids: CASSKVRGKEQGSYNSPLHF. DNA for the CDR3: TGTGCCAGCAGCAAAGTTAGAGGTAAAGAACAGGGCTCCTATAATTCACCCCTCCACTTT. V and J are TRBV21-1 and TRBJ1-6; the table names TRBD1, a call not compared with the DNA. TRBV21-1 is reported as a pseudogene. CDR3 size: 20 residues.

The chain recombines TRBV7-9 with TRBJ2-1; D perhaps matches TRBD2 (6 bases). V lost 5 bases and J lost 0, with 11 bases in between. The CDR3 extends over 15 amino acids. Germline assignment: CDR1 SEHNR and CDR2 FQNEAQ (reference sequence). CDR3: CASSPGRSSYNEQFF. The CDR3 coding sequence is TGTGCCAGCAGCCCTGGGAGGAGCTCCTACAATGAGCAGTTCTTC.

This clone came up once. The chain couples TRBV18 to TRBJ2-3; D uncertain. V lost 2 bases and J lost 2, with 11 bases in between. This CDR3 contains 15 residues. Per germline, CDR1 KGHSH and CDR2 LQKENI. In DNA form, the CDR3 reads TGTGCCAGCTCACCAGAGAGTGTAGTCACAGATACGCAGTATTTT. This gives the protein CASSPESVVTDTQYF. Combining the CDR3 with reference TRBV18 and TRBJ2-3 gives the whole variable domain NAGVMQNPRHLVRRRGQEARLRCSPMKGHSHVYWYRQLPEEGLKFMVYLQKENIIDESGMPKERFSAEFPKEGPSILRIQQVVRGDSAAYFCASSPESVVTDTQYFGPGTRLTVL.